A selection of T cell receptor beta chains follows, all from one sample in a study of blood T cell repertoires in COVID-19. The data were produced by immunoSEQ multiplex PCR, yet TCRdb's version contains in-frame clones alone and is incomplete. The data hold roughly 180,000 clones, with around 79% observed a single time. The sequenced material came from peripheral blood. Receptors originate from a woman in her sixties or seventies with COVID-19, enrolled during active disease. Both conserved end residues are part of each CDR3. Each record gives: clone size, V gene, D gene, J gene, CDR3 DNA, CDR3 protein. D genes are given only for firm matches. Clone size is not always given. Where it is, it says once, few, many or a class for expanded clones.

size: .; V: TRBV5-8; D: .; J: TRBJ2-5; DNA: TGTGCCAGCAGCTTGGACAGGGTAGAAGAGACCCAGTACTTC; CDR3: CASSLDRVEETQYF
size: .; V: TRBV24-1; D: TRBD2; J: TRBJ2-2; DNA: TGTGCCACCAGTGATTTTCGGATCGGGGGGGGGCAGACCGGGGAGCTGTTTTTT; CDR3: CATSDFRIGGGQTGELFF
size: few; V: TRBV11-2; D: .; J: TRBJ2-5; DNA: TGTGCCAGCAGCTTAGGCCTCGGTCGACAAGAGACCCAGTACTTC; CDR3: CASSLGLGRQETQYF
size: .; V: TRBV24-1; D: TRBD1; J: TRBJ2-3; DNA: TGTGCCACCAGTGATTCCCGACAGGGTGGGGTCACAGATACGCAGTATTTT; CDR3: CATSDSRQGGVTDTQYF
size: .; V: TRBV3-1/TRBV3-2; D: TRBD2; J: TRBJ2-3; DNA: TGTGCCAGCAGCCAAGTCCTAGCGGGAGGGCCCCCCACAGATACGCAGTATTTT; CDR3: CASSQVLAGGPPTDTQYF
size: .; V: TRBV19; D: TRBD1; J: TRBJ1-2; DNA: TGTGCCAGTAGTAGACGGGACAGGGAAATGTTTGGCTACACCTTC; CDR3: CASSRRDREMFGYTF
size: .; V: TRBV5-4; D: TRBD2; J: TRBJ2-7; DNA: TGTGCCAGCAGCTTGGGGACTAGCTCCCCTTACGAGCAGTACTTC; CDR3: CASSLGTSSPYEQYF
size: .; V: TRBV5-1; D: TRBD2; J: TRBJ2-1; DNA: TGCGCCAGCAGCTTGGCCAGCGGGGGTTCACCCTACAATGAGCAGTTCTTC; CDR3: CASSLASGGSPYNEQFF
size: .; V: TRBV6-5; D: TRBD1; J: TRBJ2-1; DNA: TGTGCCGCAAGGGGAACAGGGGAAACCAATGAGCAGTTCTTC; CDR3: CAARGTGETNEQFF
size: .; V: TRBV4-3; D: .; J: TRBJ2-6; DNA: TGCGCCAGCAGCCCTTCTCCTCTCGGGGCCAACGTCCTGACTTTC; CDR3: CASSPSPLGANVLTF
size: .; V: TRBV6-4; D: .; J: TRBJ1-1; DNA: TGTGCCAGCAGCGTAGGGGGGGACACTGAAGCTTTCTTT; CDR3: CASSVGGDTEAFF
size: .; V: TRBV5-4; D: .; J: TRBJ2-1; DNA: TGTGCCTGTAGTAGGGACTACCAGGGGGCTGAGCAGTTCTTC; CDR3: CACSRDYQGAEQFF
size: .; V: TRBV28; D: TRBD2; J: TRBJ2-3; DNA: TGTGCCAGCAGTTTATGGAGGGTTGGTAGCGGGGTTGGTACAGATACGCAGTATTTT; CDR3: CASSLWRVGSGVGTDTQYF
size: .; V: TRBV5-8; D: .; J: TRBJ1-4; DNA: TGTGCCAGCAGCTCGACAGGAGGAACTAATGAAAAACTGTTTTTT; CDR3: CASSSTGGTNEKLFF
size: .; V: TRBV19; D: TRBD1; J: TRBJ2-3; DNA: TGTGCCAGTAGTACGACAGGGCTTCGAACAGATACGCAGTATTTT; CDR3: CASSTTGLRTDTQYF
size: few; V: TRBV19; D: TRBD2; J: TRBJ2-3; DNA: TGTGCCAGTAGTATGGCCGCTAGCGGGGGACTCTATACGCAGTATTTT; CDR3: CASSMAASGGLYTQYF
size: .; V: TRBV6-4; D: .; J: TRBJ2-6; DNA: TGTGCCAGCAGTGACGAGGGCACCAACTCTGGGGCCAACGTCCTGACTTTC; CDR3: CASSDEGTNSGANVLTF
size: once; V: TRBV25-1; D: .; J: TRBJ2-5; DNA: TGTGCCAGCAGTGAATCTGCCCTAAGATTAGAGACCCAGTACTTC; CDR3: CASSESALRLETQYF
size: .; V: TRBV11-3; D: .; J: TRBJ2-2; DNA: TGTGCCAGCAGCTTATATGGGTCAGCGAGCTCTACCGGGGAGCTGTTTTTT; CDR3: CASSLYGSASSTGELFF
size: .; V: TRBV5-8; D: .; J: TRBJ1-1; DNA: TGTGCCAGCAGCTTGGGCAGGGGCGCTGAAGCTTTCTTT; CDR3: CASSLGRGAEAFF
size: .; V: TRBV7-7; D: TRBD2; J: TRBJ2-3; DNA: TGTGCTAGCAGCTTGGGACTAGCGGGTACGCAGTATTTT; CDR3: CASSLGLAGTQYF
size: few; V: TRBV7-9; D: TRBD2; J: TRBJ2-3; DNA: TGTGCCAGCAGCTTGTCTGCCCCACTGGGGGGGTCCACAGATACGCAGTATTTT; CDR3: CASSLSAPLGGSTDTQYF
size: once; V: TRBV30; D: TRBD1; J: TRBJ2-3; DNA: TGTGCCTGGAATAACAGGGGCCCAGGAGATACGCAGTATTTT; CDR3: CAWNNRGPGDTQYF
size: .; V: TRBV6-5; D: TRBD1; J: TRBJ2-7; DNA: TGTGCCAGCAGGTTAACCGGGACAGGGGACTACGAGCAGTACTTC; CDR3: CASRLTGTGDYEQYF
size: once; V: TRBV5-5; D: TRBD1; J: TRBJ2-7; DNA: TGTGCCAGCAGCTGGACAGGGCCCACCTACGAGCAGTACTTC; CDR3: CASSWTGPTYEQYF
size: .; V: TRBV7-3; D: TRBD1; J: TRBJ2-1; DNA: TGTGCCAGCAGCAACGGACAGGGGGCCTACAATGAGCAGTTCTTC; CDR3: CASSNGQGAYNEQFF
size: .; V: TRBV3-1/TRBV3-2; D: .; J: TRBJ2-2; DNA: TGTGCCAGCAGCCATACCGGCGGGGAGCTGTTTTTT; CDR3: CASSHTGGELFF
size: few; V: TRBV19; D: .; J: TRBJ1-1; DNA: TGTGCCAGTAGGTTTTCAGGGAACACTGAAGCTTTCTTT; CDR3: CASRFSGNTEAFF